This T cell receptor (beta chain) was identified in a study of T cells expressing NK-cell markers. Overall study findings and caveats: Several of the donors carried dominant NKG2C+ clonotypes that took up roughly 1.0-7.0% of their CD8+ T cells. These clonotypes also led the CD3+CD56-NKG2C+ fraction in a few donors.

The V gene's germline CDR1 is MNHEY and CDR2 SVGAGI. This CDR3 has 13 residues. A 5'RACE template switching approach incorporating UMIs was used to make TCR beta cDNA. TCRdb reanalyzed the 5' RACE reads and collapses them to one entry per CDR3 protein, without DNA. The sample is made up of about 150,000 distinct CDR3 sequences, and the top ten hold 37% of it. A remark on this clonotype: Its target is unknown.

The chain uses TRBV6-5 and TRBJ2-5; TCRdb lists TRBD1, though no DNA is available to test this call. The sequencing input was blood T cells: a sorted CD56 or NKG2C T cell subset, CD4+ or CD8+ T cells, or bulk PBMC T cells (not recorded which). This TCR derives from a woman between 45 and 65 years old in good health. The CDR3 is CASQDTEQETQYF.